This TCR beta chain appears in the sequencing data of a study of blood T cell repertoires in COVID-19. The germline V and J ends were trimmed by 1 base and 6 bases, with 10 bases remaining between them. The germline gives CDR1 MGHRA, CDR2 YSYEKL. This CDR3 has 14 residues. This clone was observed once. This table comes from immunoSEQ multiplex PCR, and its TCRdb copy is limited to in-frame clones, with some not included. The top ten hold about 4.7% of the sample, which has 330,000 or so clones, approximately 89% seen once. This TCR was sampled from a man aged 30-40 years who had recovered from COVID-19. The source material was PBMCs or T cells enriched from blood (not recorded which). J is TRBJ2-4 and V is TRBV4-1; D possibly corresponds to TRBD2 (6 bases). CDR3 in DNA: TGCGCCAGCAGCCAAGGGGGGGTGGGAAACATTCAGTACTTC. It codes for CASSQGGVGNIQYF.